This T cell receptor (beta chain) stems from a study of PD-1 blockade in classical Hodgkin lymphoma. Whole-study results and caveats: Significantly greater TCR diversity emerged by C4D1 in CD4+ cells but not CD8+ cells.

On this clone itself: Its antigen is unidentified.

Each of the patients experienced relapse following autologous stem cell transplantation, and their brentuximab vedotin exposure differed. The patients, who had relapsed/refractory classical Hodgkin lymphoma, achieved best responses of complete response, partial response or progressive disease. The data were produced by immunoSEQ multiplex PCR, yet TCRdb's version contains in-frame clones alone and is incomplete. The table shows tens of thousands of clones, with roughly 89% occurring only once. The sample consisted of peripheral blood mononuclear cells (PBMCs), taken before the second cycle of nivolumab. This TCR derives from a human donor with classical Hodgkin lymphoma.

The CDR3 DNA reads TGCGCCAGCAGCGCGACGACAGGGGGGTCATCTGAAGCTTTCTTT. It codes for CASSATTGGSSEAFF. V is TRBV5-1 and J is TRBJ1-1, with 9 nucleotides matching TRBD1. This CDR3 has 15 residues. Germline-derived CDR1 and CDR2 are SGHRS and YFSETQ. With 4 bases clipped from V and 6 bases from J, the junction kept 10 bases outside the gene matches.